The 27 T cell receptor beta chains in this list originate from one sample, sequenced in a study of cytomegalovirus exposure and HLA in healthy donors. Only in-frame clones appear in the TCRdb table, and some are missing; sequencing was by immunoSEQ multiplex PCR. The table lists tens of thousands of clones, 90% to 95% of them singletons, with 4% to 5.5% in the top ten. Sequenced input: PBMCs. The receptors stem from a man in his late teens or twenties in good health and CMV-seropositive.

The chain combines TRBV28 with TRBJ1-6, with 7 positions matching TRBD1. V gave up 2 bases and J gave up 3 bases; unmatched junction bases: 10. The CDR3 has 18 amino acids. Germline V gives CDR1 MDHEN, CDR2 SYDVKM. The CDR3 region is CASSLSQGQGGYNSPLHF. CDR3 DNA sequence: TGTGCCAGCAGTTTAAGCCAGGGGCAGGGGGGCTATAATTCACCCCTCCACTTT.

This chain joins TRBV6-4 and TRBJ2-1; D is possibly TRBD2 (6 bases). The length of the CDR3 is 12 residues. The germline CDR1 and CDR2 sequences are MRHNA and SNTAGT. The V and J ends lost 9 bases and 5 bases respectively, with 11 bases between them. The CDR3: CARGGINNEQFF. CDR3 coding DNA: TGTGCCAGGGGCGGGATAAACAATGAGCAGTTCTTC.

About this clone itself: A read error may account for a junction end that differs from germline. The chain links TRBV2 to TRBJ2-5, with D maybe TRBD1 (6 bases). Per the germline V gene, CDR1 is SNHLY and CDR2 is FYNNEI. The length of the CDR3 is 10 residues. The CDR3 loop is CASGTRDTDF. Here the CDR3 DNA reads TGTGCCAGCGGAACCCGGGACACCGACTTC.

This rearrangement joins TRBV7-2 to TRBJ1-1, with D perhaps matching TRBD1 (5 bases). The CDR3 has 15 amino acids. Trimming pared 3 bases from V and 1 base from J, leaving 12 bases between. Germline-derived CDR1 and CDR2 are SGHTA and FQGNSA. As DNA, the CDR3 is TGTGCCAGCAGCTTGGTGATCGGGGGGAACACTGAAGCTTTCTTT. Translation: CASSLVIGGNTEAFF. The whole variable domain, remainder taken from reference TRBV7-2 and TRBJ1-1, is GAGVSQSPSNKVTEKGKDVELRCDPISGHTALYWYRQSLGQGLEFLIYFQGNSAPDKSGLPSDRFSAERTGGSVSTLTIQRTQQEDSAVYLCASSLVIGGNTEAFFGQGTRLTVV.

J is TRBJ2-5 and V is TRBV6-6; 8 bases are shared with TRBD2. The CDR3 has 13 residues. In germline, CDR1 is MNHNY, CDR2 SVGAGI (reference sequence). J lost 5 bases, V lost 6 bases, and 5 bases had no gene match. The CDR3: CASRASGQETQYF. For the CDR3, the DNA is TGTGCCAGCAGGGCTAGCGGGCAGGAGACCCAGTACTTC.

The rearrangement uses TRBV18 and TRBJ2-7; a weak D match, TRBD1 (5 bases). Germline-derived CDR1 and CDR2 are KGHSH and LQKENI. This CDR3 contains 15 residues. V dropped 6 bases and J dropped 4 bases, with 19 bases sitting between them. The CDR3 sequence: CASSALMGPGYEQYF. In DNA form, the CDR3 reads TGTGCCAGCTCGGCCCTGATGGGGCCTGGATACGAGCAGTACTTC.

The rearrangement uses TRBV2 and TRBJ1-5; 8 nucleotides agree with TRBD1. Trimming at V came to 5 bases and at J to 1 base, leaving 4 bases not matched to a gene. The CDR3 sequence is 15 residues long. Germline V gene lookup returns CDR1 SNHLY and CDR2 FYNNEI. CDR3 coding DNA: TGTGCCAGCAGTTCGGACAGGGCAAGCAATCAGCCCCAGCATTTT. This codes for CASSSDRASNQPQHF.

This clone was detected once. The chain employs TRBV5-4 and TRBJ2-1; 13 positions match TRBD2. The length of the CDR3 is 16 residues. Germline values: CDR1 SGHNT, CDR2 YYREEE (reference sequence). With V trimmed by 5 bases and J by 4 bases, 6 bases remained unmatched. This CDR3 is CASRPPGLAGYNEQFF. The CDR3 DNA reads TGTGCCAGCAGACCTCCGGGACTAGCGGGGTACAATGAGCAGTTCTTC.

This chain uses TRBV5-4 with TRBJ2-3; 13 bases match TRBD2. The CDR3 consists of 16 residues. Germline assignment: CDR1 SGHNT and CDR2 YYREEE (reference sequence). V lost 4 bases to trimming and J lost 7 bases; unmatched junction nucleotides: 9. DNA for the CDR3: TGTGCCAGCAGCGAGGAACTAGCGGGGGGGCCTCATACGCAGTATTTT. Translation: CASSEELAGGPHTQYF. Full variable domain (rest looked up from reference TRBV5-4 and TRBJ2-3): ETGVTQSPTHLIKTRGQQVTLRCSSQSGHNTVSWYQQALGQGPQFIFQYYREEENGRGNFPPRFSGLQFPNYSSELNVNALELDDSALYLCASSEELAGGPHTQYFGPGTRLTVL.

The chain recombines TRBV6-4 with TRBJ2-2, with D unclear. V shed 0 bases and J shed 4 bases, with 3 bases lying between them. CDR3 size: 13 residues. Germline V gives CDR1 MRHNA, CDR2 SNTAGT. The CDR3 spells CASSDSSTGELFF. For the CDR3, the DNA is TGTGCCAGCAGTGACTCTAGCACCGGGGAGCTGTTTTTT.

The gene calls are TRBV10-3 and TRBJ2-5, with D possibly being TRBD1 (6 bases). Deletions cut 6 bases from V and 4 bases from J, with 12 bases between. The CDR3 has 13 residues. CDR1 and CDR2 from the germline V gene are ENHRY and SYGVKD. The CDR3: CAISEEGGETQYF. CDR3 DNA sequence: TGTGCCATCAGCGAGGAAGGGGGAGAGACCCAGTACTTC.

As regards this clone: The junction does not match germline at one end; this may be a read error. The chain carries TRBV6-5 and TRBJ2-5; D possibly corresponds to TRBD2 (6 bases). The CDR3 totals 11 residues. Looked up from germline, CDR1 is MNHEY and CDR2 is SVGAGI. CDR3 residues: CASSYGAGSNF. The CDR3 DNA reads TGTGCCAGCAGTTACGGGGCGGGATCGAACTTC.

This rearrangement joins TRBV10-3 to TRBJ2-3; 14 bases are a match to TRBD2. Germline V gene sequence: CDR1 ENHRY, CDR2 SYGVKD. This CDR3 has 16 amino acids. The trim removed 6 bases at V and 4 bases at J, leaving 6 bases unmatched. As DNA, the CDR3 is TGTGCCATCAGCGGACTAGCGGGAGGCCCCCCAGATACGCAGTATTTT. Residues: CAISGLAGGPPDTQYF.

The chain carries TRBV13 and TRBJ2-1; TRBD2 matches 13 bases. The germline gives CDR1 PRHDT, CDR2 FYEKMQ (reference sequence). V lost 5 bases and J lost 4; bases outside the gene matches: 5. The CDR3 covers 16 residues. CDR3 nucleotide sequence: TGTGCCAGCAGCGTTACTAGCGGGGGGGCTTACAATGAGCAGTTCTTC. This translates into CASSVTSGGAYNEQFF.

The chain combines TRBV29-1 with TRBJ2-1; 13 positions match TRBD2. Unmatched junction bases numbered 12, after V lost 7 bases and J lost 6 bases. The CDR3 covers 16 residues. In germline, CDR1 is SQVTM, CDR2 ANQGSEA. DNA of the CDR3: TGCAGCGCCACTCCGATGACTAGCGGGAGGCCCAATGAGCAGTTCTTC. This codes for CSATPMTSGRPNEQFF.

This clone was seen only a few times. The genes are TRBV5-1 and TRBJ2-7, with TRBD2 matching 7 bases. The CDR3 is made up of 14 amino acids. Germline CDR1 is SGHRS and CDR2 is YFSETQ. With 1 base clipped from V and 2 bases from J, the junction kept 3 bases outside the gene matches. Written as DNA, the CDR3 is TGCGCCAGCAGCTTGTCGGGAGGACCCTACGAGCAGTACTTC. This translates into CASSLSGGPYEQYF. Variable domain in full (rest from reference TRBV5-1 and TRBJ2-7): KAGVTQTPRYLIKTRGQQVTLSCSPISGHRSVSWYQQTPGQGLQFLFEYFSETQRNKGNFPGRFSGRQFSNSRSEMNVSTLELGDSALYLCASSLSGGPYEQYFGPGTRLTVT.

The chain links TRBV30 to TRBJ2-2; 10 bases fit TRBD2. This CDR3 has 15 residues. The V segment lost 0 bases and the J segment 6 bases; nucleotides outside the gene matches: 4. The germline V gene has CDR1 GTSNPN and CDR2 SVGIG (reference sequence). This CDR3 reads CAWSVLAGDPGELFF. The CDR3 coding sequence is TGTGCCTGGAGTGTTCTAGCGGGAGACCCCGGGGAGCTGTTTTTT.

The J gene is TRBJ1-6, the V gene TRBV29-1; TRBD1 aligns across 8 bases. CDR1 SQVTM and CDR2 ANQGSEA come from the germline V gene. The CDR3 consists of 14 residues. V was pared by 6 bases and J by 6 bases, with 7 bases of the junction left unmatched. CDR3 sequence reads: CSVADRGFNSPLHF. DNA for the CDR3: TGCAGCGTCGCAGACAGGGGTTTTAATTCACCCCTCCACTTT.

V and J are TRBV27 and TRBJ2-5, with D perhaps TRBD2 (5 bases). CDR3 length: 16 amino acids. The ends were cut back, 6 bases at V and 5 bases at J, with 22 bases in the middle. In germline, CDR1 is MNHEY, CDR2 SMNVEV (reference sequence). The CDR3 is CASRPRTGISGETQYF. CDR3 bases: TGTGCCAGCAGACCTAGGACGGGTATTTCGGGGGAGACCCAGTACTTC.

CDR3 in DNA: TGTGCCAGCAGTCTAACAGGGGCCCCTTCTCAAGAGACCCAGTACTTC. Amino acids: CASSLTGAPSQETQYF. The chain recombines TRBV2 with TRBJ2-5, with 7 bases lining up with TRBD1. The CDR3 totals 16 residues. In germline, CDR1 is SNHLY, CDR2 FYNNEI. V dropped 5 bases and J dropped 2; count of bases not matched to a gene: 11.

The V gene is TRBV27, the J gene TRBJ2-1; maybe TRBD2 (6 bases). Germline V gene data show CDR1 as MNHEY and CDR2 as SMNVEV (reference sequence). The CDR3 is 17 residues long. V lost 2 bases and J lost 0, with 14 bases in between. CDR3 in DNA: TGTGCCAGCAGTTTAGCGGGGCTACCCTCCTCCTACAATGAGCAGTTCTTC. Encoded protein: CASSLAGLPSSYNEQFF.

The CDR3 coding sequence is TGTGCCAGCAGCTTCGACGGTGGACTGGATGAGCAGTTCTTC. Its protein product is CASSFDGGLDEQFF. This rearrangement joins TRBV11-2 to TRBJ2-1; possibly TRBD2 for D (5 bases). Trimming cost V 3 bases and J 8 bases, with 14 bases left between them. This CDR3 spans 14 amino acids. Germline V lookup: CDR1 SGHAT, CDR2 FQNNGV.

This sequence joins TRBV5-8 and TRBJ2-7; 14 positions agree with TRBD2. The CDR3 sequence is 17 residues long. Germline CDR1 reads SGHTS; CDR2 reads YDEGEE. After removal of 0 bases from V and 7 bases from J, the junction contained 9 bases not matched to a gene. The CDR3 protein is CASSLVTSGRARVEQYF. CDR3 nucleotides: TGTGCCAGCAGCTTGGTGACTAGCGGGAGGGCCAGGGTTGAGCAGTACTTC.

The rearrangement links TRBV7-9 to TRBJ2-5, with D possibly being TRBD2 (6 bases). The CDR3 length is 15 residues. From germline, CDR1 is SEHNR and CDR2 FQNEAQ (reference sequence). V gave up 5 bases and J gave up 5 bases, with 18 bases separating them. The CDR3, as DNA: TGTGCCAGCAGCATCCCTAGCGCTTTCGAGGAGACCCAGTACTTC. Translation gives CASSIPSAFEETQYF.

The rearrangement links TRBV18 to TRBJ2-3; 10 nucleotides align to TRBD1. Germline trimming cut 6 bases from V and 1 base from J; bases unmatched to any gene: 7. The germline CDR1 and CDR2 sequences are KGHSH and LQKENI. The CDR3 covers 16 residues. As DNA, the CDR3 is TGTGCCAGCTCCCGGACAGGGGGTATCGGCACAGATACGCAGTATTTT. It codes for CASSRTGGIGTDTQYF.

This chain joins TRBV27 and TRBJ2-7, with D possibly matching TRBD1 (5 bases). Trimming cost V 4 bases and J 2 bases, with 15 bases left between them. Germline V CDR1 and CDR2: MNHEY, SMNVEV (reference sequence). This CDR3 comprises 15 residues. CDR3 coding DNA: TGTGCCAGCAGTTCCGCCCCGACAGTAACCTACGAGCAGTACTTC. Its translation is CASSSAPTVTYEQYF.

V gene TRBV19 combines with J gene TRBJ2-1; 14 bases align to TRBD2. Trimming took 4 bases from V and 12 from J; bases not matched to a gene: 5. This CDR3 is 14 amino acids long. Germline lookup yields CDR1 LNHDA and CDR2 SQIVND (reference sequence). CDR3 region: CASSTPGLAGGQFF. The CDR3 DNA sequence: TGTGCCAGTAGTACCCCCGGACTAGCGGGAGGGCAGTTCTTC.